Below are 12 T cell receptor beta chains sequenced from a single sample in a study of T cell responses to AZD1222 COVID-19 vaccine (TCRdb year 2021). Per the publication, the time point label means: baseline before first vaccination. Library preparation used the immunoSEQ multiplex PCR assay. TCRdb took over this immuneACCESS table, retaining in-frame rearrangements with V and J assigned. Such tables are incomplete; in checked studies, under half of the missing clones stem from an unresolved V gene, and the remainder is unexplained. Within this sample are more than 150,000 clones, with about nine tenths of them counted one time only. Roughly 6.5% of the sample rests with the top ten. The sequences come from peripheral blood, collected on day 0 of AZD1222 vaccination. The receptor set was obtained from an adult in good health.

The chain joins TRBV2 to TRBJ2-3; D gene uncertain. Between the trimmed V and J ends, which lost 6 bases and 4 bases, there was a span of 8 bases. This CDR3 is 12 amino acids long. CDR1 and CDR2 (germline): SNHLY, FYNNEI. In DNA, the CDR3 is TGTGCCAGCAGCCAGATGGCAGATACGCAGTATTTT. Protein: CASSQMADTQYF.

The chain is built from TRBV7-9 and TRBJ1-4; the D gene is possibly TRBD1 (6 bases). The V gene's germline CDR1 is SEHNR and CDR2 FQNEAQ (reference sequence). Trimming removed 5 bases at V and 5 bases at J, with 15 bases between. This CDR3 has 15 amino acids. This chain's CDR3 is CASSQETGRNEKLFF. The CDR3 DNA reads as TGTGCCAGCAGCCAGGAGACAGGCCGGAATGAAAAACTGTTTTTT.

In the case of this clone: At one end the junction does not follow the germline gene, possibly because of a read error. The rearrangement links TRBV18 to TRBJ1-2; TRBD1 aligns across 8 bases. Germline values: CDR1 KGHSH, CDR2 LQKENI. The CDR3 is 16 residues long. CDR3 in DNA: TGTGCCAGCTCGCCACTCACCGGACAGGGTCAAAATGGCTACACCTTC. It is translated as CASSPLTGQGQNGYTF.

V usage is TRBV28 and J usage is TRBJ2-5; D call uncertain. The germline V gene has CDR1 MDHEN and CDR2 SYDVKM. V lost 9 bases and J lost 1, with 6 bases in between. The CDR3 is made up of 11 amino acids. The CDR3 spells CASATQETQYF. The CDR3 region has the DNA TGTGCCAGTGCTACCCAAGAGACCCAGTACTTC.

The rearrangement joins TRBV9 to TRBJ2-1; 12 nucleotides agree with TRBD2. Trimming at V came to 7 bases and at J to 0 bases, leaving 14 bases not matched to a gene. The CDR3 spans 19 residues. Germline CDR1 SGDLS, CDR2 YYNGEE. The DNA for the CDR3 is TGTGCCAGCGGACCGGCCCTAGCGGGGGGGGCTAGCTCCTACAATGAGCAGTTCTTC. Its translation: CASGPALAGGASSYNEQFF. Full variable domain (rest looked up from reference TRBV9 and TRBJ2-1): DSGVTQTPKHLITATGQRVTLRCSPRSGDLSVYWYQQSLDQGLQFLIQYYNGEERAKGNILERFSAQQFPDLHSELNLSSLELGDSALYFCASGPALAGGASSYNEQFFGPGTRLTVL.

This clone was observed once. V gene TRBV7-9 combines with J gene TRBJ2-3; D might be TRBD2 (6 bases). Germline assignment: CDR1 SEHNR and CDR2 FQNEAQ (reference sequence). Trimming cost V 4 bases and J 1 base, with 9 bases left between them. The CDR3 consists of 14 residues. The CDR3 region is CASSWGLRTDTQYF. The CDR3 DNA reads as TGTGCCAGCAGCTGGGGACTCCGCACAGATACGCAGTATTTT. Supplemented by reference TRBV7-9 and TRBJ2-3, the full variable domain reads DTGVSQNPRHKITKRGQNVTFRCDPISEHNRLYWYRQTLGQGPEFLTYFQNEAQLEKSRLLSDRFSAERPKGSFSTLEIQRTEQGDSAMYLCASSWGLRTDTQYFGPGTRLTVL.

V gene TRBV7-2 combines with J gene TRBJ1-6, with D possibly TRBD1 on 5 matching bases. The germline CDR1 and CDR2 sequences are SGHTA and FQGNSA. Trimming pared 3 bases from V and 10 bases from J, leaving 10 bases between. This CDR3 has 13 residues. The CDR3 spells CASSFLGDSPLHF. CDR3 bases: TGTGCCAGCAGCTTTCTTGGGGACTCACCCCTCCACTTT.

This clone was counted a single time. The chain uses TRBV5-4 and TRBJ2-5; D not resolved. Trimming shortened V by 0 bases and J by 2 bases, and 8 bases separated the two germline ends. Per germline, CDR1 SGHNT and CDR2 YYREEE (reference sequence). CDR3 length: 14 residues. The CDR3 reads CASSLEVLQETQYF. DNA of the CDR3: TGTGCCAGCAGCTTGGAGGTATTACAAGAGACCCAGTACTTC.

The chain recombines TRBV5-1 with TRBJ1-2; D gene uncertain. In germline, CDR1 is SGHRS, CDR2 YFSETQ. The CDR3 is made up of 15 amino acids. The V end was cut by 0 bases, the J end by 6 bases, with 15 bases between. CDR3: CASSLARPQTDGYTF. CDR3 DNA: TGCGCCAGCAGCTTGGCCCGGCCTCAGACGGATGGCTACACCTTC.

The rearrangement joins TRBV7-9 to TRBJ1-3; D not resolved. Trimming shortened V by 6 bases and J by 0 bases, and 9 bases separated the two germline ends. CDR1 SEHNR and CDR2 FQNEAQ come from the germline V gene (reference sequence). This CDR3 is built from 14 residues. The CDR3 nucleotides are TGTGCCAGCAGAAGGTCCTACTCTGGAAACACCATATATTTT. Protein product: CASRRSYSGNTIYF. The full variable domain, in which reference TRBV7-9 and TRBJ1-3 provide the parts outside the CDR3, is DTGVSQNPRHKITKRGQNVTFRCDPISEHNRLYWYRQTLGQGPEFLTYFQNEAQLEKSRLLSDRFSAERPKGSFSTLEIQRTEQGDSAMYLCASRRSYSGNTIYFGEGSWLTVV.

The rearrangement uses TRBV6-5 and TRBJ2-7; 11 bases agree with TRBD1. V trimming: 2 bases; J trimming: 2 bases; junction bases outside the gene matches: 2. The CDR3 covers 15 residues. The germline V gene has CDR1 MNHEY and CDR2 SVGAGI. In DNA form, the CDR3 reads TGTGCCAGCAGTTACCGGGACAGGGGGGCCTACGAGCAGTACTTC. Translated, it gives CASSYRDRGAYEQYF.

The CDR3 region has the DNA TGTGCCAGCAGCCAAGGACAGGGAGGGCATGAAAAACTGTTTTTT. Residues: CASSQGQGGHEKLFF. The chain has TRBV11-3 and TRBJ1-4; the match to TRBD1 covers 8 bases. V was clipped by 5 bases and J by 6 bases; unmatched bases: 8. CDR1 is SGHNT and CDR2 is YENEEA in the germline V gene. CDR3 size: 15 residues.